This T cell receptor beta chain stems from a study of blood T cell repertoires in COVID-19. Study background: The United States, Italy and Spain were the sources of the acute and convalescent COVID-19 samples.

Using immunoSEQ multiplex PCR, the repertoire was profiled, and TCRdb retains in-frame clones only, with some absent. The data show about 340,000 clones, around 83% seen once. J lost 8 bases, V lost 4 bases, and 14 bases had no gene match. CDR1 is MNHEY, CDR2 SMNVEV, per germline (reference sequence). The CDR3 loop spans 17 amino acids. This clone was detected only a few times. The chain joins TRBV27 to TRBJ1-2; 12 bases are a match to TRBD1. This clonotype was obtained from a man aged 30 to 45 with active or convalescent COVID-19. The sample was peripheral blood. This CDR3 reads CASSSRDRGPLNRGYTF. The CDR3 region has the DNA TGTGCCAGCAGTTCCAGGGACAGGGGGCCCCTTAATAGAGGCTACACCTTC.